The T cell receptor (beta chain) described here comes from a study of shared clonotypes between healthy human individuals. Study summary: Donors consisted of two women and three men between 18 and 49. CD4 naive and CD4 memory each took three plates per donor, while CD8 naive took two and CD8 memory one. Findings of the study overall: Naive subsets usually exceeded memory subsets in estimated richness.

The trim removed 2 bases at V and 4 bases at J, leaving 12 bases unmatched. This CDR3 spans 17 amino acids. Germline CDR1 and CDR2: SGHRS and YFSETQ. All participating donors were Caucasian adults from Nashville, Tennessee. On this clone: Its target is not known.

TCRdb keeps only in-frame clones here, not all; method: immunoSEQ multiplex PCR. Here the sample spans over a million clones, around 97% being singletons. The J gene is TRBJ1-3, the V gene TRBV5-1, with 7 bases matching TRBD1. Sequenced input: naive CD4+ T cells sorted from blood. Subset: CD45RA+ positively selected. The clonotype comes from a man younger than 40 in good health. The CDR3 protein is CASSLRTEQGSGNTIYF. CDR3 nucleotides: TGCGCCAGCAGCTTAAGAACTGAACAGGGGTCCGGAAACACCATATATTTT.